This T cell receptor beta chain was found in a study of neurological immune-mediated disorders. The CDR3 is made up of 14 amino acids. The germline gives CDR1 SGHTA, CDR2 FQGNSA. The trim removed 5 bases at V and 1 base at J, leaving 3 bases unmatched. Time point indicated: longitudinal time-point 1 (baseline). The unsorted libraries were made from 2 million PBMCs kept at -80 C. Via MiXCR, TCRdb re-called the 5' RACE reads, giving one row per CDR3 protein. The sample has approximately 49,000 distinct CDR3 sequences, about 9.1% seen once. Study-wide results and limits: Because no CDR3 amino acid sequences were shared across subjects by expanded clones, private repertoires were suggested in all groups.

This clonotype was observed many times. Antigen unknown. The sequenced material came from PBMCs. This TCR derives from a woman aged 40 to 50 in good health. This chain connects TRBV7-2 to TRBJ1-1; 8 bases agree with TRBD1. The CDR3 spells CASSVTGANTEAFF. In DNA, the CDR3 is TGTGCCAGCAGCGTGACAGGGGCGAACACTGAAGCTTTCTTT.